The 25 T cell receptor beta chains below come from one sample, sequenced in a study of T cell clones after liver transplantation. Here immunoSEQ multiplex PCR was the method, and the copy in TCRdb shows in-frame clones only, minus some. The sample has 16,000 or so clones; roughly nine tenths are singletons. This specimen consisted of CD8+ T cells from blood, obtained 46 months after liver transplant. The receptors derive from a human patient who received a liver transplant. Some of the T cells may derive from the graft donor.

V is TRBV9 and J is TRBJ2-1; D not certain. Per the germline V gene, CDR1 is SGDLS and CDR2 is YYNGEE. The CDR3 is made up of 14 amino acids. Trimming took off 0 bases at V and 10 bases at J, with 14 bases between the two ends. The CDR3 sequence is CASSVGGFPGEQFF. The CDR3 DNA is TGTGCCAGCAGCGTAGGGGGTTTCCCTGGGGAGCAGTTCTTC.

The chain employs TRBV5-5 and TRBJ2-2, with 8 bases aligning to TRBD1. The length of the CDR3 is 15 residues. Germline lookup yields CDR1 SGHKS and CDR2 YYEKEE (reference sequence). The V gene end was trimmed by 0 bases and the J gene end by 3 bases; junction bases not matched to a gene: 1. The CDR3 coding sequence is TGTGCCAGCAGCTTGGGGACAGGGTACACCGGGGAGCTGTTTTTT. As protein: CASSLGTGYTGELFF.

This chain links TRBV7-9 with TRBJ2-1; D perhaps matches TRBD1 (6 bases). The CDR3 is 14 residues long. V lost 6 bases, J lost 7 bases, and 16 bases lay in between. Germline CDR1 SEHNR, CDR2 FQNEAQ (reference sequence). The CDR3 is CASRVTGPGNEQFF. The CDR3 coding sequence is TGTGCCAGCAGAGTTACAGGGCCGGGAAATGAGCAGTTCTTC.

The rearrangement uses TRBV28 and TRBJ2-7; perhaps TRBD1 as D (6 bases). Germline CDR1 and CDR2: MDHEN and SYDVKM. The CDR3 covers 13 residues. V gave up 5 bases and J gave up 1 base, with 9 bases separating them. The CDR3 DNA reads as TGTGCCAGCAGTACAACAGGGTCCTACGAGCAGTACTTC. As protein: CASSTTGSYEQYF.

The CDR3 DNA reads as TGTGCCAGCAGCCCACGGACAGAATACCAAGAGACCCAGTACTTC. Translating it yields CASSPRTEYQETQYF. V gene TRBV28 combines with J gene TRBJ2-5, with D possibly being TRBD1 (6 bases). The V end was cut by 6 bases, the J end by 0 bases, with 14 bases between. The CDR3 runs 15 residues. Germline assignment: CDR1 MDHEN and CDR2 SYDVKM.

The rearrangement uses TRBV9 and TRBJ2-1; 10 bases map to TRBD1. This CDR3 has 15 amino acids. Per the germline V gene, CDR1 is SGDLS and CDR2 is YYNGEE. V was pared by 3 bases and J by 8 bases, with 8 bases of the junction left unmatched. The CDR3 DNA reads as TGTGCCAGCAGCGCGGGCGGGACAGGGGTCTATGAGCAGTTCTTC. This sequence encodes CASSAGGTGVYEQFF.

The chain has TRBV11-1 and TRBJ2-7; TRBD1 matches 7 bases. CDR3 length: 15 amino acids. Per germline, CDR1 SGHAT and CDR2 FQDESV (reference sequence). The ends lost 4 bases at V and 2 bases at J; junction bases unmatched: 8. The DNA for the CDR3 is TGTGCCAGCAGCTCCTGGACAGGCGATGCCTACGAGCAGTACTTC. It yields the protein CASSSWTGDAYEQYF.

The chain recombines TRBV6-4 with TRBJ2-1, with 12 bases aligning to TRBD2. V lost 0 bases to trimming and J lost 8 bases; unmatched junction nucleotides: 2. Germline V gene data show CDR1 as MRHNA and CDR2 as SNTAGT. This CDR3 contains 15 residues. CDR3 amino acids: CASSDSRTSGDEQFF. For the CDR3, the DNA is TGTGCCAGCAGTGACTCGAGGACTAGCGGGGATGAGCAGTTCTTC.

The rearrangement links TRBV27 to TRBJ1-3, with D possibly TRBD1 on 5 matching bases. V lost 4 bases and J 4 bases, leaving 17 bases between the germline ends. There are 16 residues in the CDR3. Germline CDR1 is MNHEY and CDR2 is SMNVEV (reference sequence). This chain's CDR3 is CASSSVPGLPGNTIYF. The CDR3 DNA reads as TGTGCCAGCAGTTCCGTCCCAGGGTTACCCGGAAACACCATATATTTT.

The rearrangement joins TRBV28 to TRBJ1-5; TRBD1 matches 7 bases. With V trimmed by 4 bases and J by 4 bases, 4 bases remained unmatched. The CDR3 runs to 14 residues. The V gene's germline CDR1 is MDHEN and CDR2 SYDVKM. The CDR3 here is CASSYRGENQPQHF. In DNA form, the CDR3 reads TGTGCCAGCAGTTACAGGGGTGAAAATCAGCCCCAGCATTTT.

The chain couples TRBV4-1 to TRBJ2-7; TRBD1 matches at 7 bases. V trimming: 0 bases; J trimming: 3 bases; junction bases outside the gene matches: 2. Germline CDR1 is MGHRA and CDR2 is YSYEKL. The CDR3 is 14 residues long. DNA of the CDR3: TGCGCCAGCAGCCAAGAACAGGGGATCTACGAGCAGTACTTC. It yields the protein CASSQEQGIYEQYF.

Details on this clone: A junction boundary mismatches the germline segment, possibly from a read error. This chain uses TRBV7-7 with TRBJ2-7; TRBD2 matches at 11 bases. Germline CDR1 reads SSHAT; CDR2 reads FNYEAQ (reference sequence). The CDR3 has 15 residues. The CDR3 nucleotides are TGTGCTAGCAGCCCCATAGCGGGAGGGGGCTACGAGCAGTACTTC. Residues: CASSPIAGGGYEQYF. Supplemented by reference TRBV7-7 and TRBJ2-7, the full variable domain reads GAGVSQSPRYKVTKRGQDVTLRCDPISSHATLYWYQQALGQGPEFLTYFNYEAQPDKSGLPSDRFSAERPEGSISTLTIQRTEQRDSAMYRCASSPIAGGGYEQYFGPGTRLTVT.

The chain has TRBV6-5 and TRBJ1-4, with D tentatively TRBD1 (5 bases). From germline, CDR1 is MNHEY and CDR2 SVGAGI. V was shortened by 5 bases and J by 5 bases, with 12 bases between the two germline ends. The CDR3 loop spans 14 amino acids. The CDR3 is CASSAGTENEKLFF. In DNA form, the CDR3 reads TGTGCCAGCAGTGCCGGGACGGAGAATGAAAAACTGTTTTTT.

The V and J genes are TRBV7-9 and TRBJ1-2; no firm D call. This CDR3 spans 12 amino acids. Germline lookup yields CDR1 SEHNR and CDR2 FQNEAQ (reference sequence). Between the trimmed V and J ends, which lost 6 bases and 4 bases, there was a span of 9 bases. CDR3 bases: TGTGCCAGCAGACTGGACCTCTATGGCTACACCTTC. Protein sequence: CASRLDLYGYTF.

V gene TRBV28 combines with J gene TRBJ2-4; D gene uncertain. Germline CDR1 is MDHEN and CDR2 is SYDVKM. Trimming removed 4 bases at V and 4 bases at J, with 5 bases between. The CDR3 has 12 residues. CDR3 bases: TGTGCCAGCAGTTACGATAAAAACATTCAGTACTTC. Translating it yields CASSYDKNIQYF.

This chain joins TRBV7-9 and TRBJ1-3; D gene unclear. V shed 3 bases and J shed 7 bases, with 16 bases lying between them. Germline values: CDR1 SEHNR, CDR2 FQNEAQ (reference sequence). This CDR3 spans 15 amino acids. The CDR3: CASSFTQRPSNTIYF. CDR3 sequence (DNA): TGTGCCAGCAGCTTTACACAGCGACCGAGTAACACCATATATTTT.

The rearrangement links TRBV4-1 to TRBJ2-1; D perhaps matches TRBD2 (5 bases). The CDR3 totals 15 residues. The germline V gene has CDR1 MGHRA and CDR2 YSYEKL. Trimming took 2 bases from V and 3 from J, leaving 11 bases between them. CDR3 sequence reads: CASSQHGGLYNEQFF. The CDR3 bases are TGCGCCAGCAGCCAACACGGCGGACTCTACAATGAGCAGTTCTTC.

V gene TRBV19 combines with J gene TRBJ1-1; D gene unclear. V was clipped by 1 base and J by 1 base, with 4 bases between them. The CDR3 extends over 13 amino acids. Germline CDR1 and CDR2: LNHDA and SQIVND (reference sequence). CDR3 in amino acids: CASSIVQNTEAFF. The CDR3 DNA sequence: TGTGCCAGTAGTATAGTTCAGAACACTGAAGCTTTCTTT. The full variable domain, rest sourced from reference TRBV19 and TRBJ1-1, is DGGITQSPKYLFRKEGQNVTLSCEQNLNHDAMYWYRQDPGQGLRLIYYSQIVNDFQKGDIAEGYSVSREKKESFPLTVTSAQKNPTAFYLCASSIVQNTEAFFGQGTRLTVV.

V usage is TRBV30 and J usage is TRBJ2-7; D possibly matches TRBD1 or TRBD2 (5 bases each). V was clipped by 2 bases and J by 2 bases, with 13 bases between them. The length of the CDR3 is 14 residues. Germline V gene lookup returns CDR1 GTSNPN and CDR2 SVGIG (reference sequence). CDR3 DNA: TGTGCCTGGAGTATCCCGGGACCGACCTACGAGCAGTACTTC. It specifies CAWSIPGPTYEQYF.

V is TRBV5-4 and J is TRBJ1-4; 8 nucleotides agree with TRBD1. There are 15 residues in the CDR3. Germline V CDR1 and CDR2: SGHNT, YYREEE (reference sequence). Trimming removed 4 bases from V and 5 bases from J; junction bases left unmatched: 7. Here the CDR3 reads CASSLPGQENEKLFF. The CDR3 DNA follows: TGTGCCAGCAGCCTACCGGGACAGGAAAATGAAAAACTGTTTTTT.

V gene TRBV4-3 combines with J gene TRBJ2-7; possibly TRBD1 for D (5 bases). Germline CDR1 reads LGHNA; CDR2 reads YSLEER. The CDR3 covers 13 residues. Trimming removed 0 bases from V and 5 bases from J, with 8 bases in between. CDR3 in DNA: TGCGCCAGCAGCCAAGAGCAGGGCCACGAGCAGTACTTC. This gives the protein CASSQEQGHEQYF.

V is TRBV28 and J is TRBJ2-1; tentatively, D is TRBD2 (5 bases). Trimming took off 8 bases at V and 12 bases at J, with 14 bases between the two ends. The germline V gene has CDR1 MDHEN and CDR2 SYDVKM. The CDR3 has 11 amino acids. The CDR3 DNA reads as TGTGCCAGCGCTATAACCGGAGGGCAGTTCTTC. It encodes CASAITGGQFF.

The V call is TRBV29-1, the J call TRBJ2-5; possibly TRBD1 or TRBD2 for D (7 bases each). The CDR3 loop spans 13 amino acids. Germline V gives CDR1 SQVTM, CDR2 ANQGSEA. Trimming pared 7 bases from V and 5 bases from J, leaving 17 bases between. CDR3 loop: CSAATGREETQYF. The CDR3, as DNA: TGCAGCGCCGCGACAGGGCGGGAGGAGACCCAGTACTTC.

The DNA of the CDR3 is TGTGCCAGCAGTTTATCGGCTCCCCGAGCCACAGATACGCAGTATTTT. This sequence encodes CASSLSAPRATDTQYF. This sequence joins TRBV28 and TRBJ2-3; D remains unclear. Per the germline V gene, CDR1 is MDHEN and CDR2 is SYDVKM. This CDR3 comprises 16 residues. Trimming cost V 1 base and J 2 bases, with 13 bases left between them. Filled out from reference TRBV28 and TRBJ2-3, the complete variable domain reads DVKVTQSSRYLVKRTGEKVFLECVQDMDHENMFWYRQDPGLGLRLIYFSYDVKMKEKGDIPEGYSVSREKKERFSLILESASTNQTSMYLCASSLSAPRATDTQYFGPGTRLTVL.

V gene TRBV9 combines with J gene TRBJ1-1; 8 positions match TRBD1. V was pared by 0 bases and J by 1 base, with 2 bases of the junction left unmatched. Germline V gene sequence: CDR1 SGDLS, CDR2 YYNGEE. The CDR3 length is 15 residues. CDR3 nucleotide sequence: TGTGCCAGCAGCGTAGCTACAGGGGGGAACACTGAAGCTTTCTTT. Residues: CASSVATGGNTEAFF.